This T cell receptor (beta chain) was sequenced in a study of T-cell memory formation after mild COVID-19. In the study overall: TCR clusters were mostly confined to one donor each.

TCRdb reanalysed the 5' RACE reads using MiXCR and keeps one entry per CDR3 protein. The table includes 300,000 to 400,000 distinct CDR3 sequences, around 21% detected once. Relative to its sample, this clonotype is medium-sized. As yet, its antigen is unknown. Study results and caveats: Day 15 to 85 contracting clones showed balanced CD4/CD8; later expanders leaned CD4+.

The ends were cut back, 6 bases at V and 5 bases at J, with 10 bases in the middle. This CDR3 spans 12 amino acids. The clonotype originates from an adult woman who had mild COVID-19 (a few samples of this study predate the infection). Cell type and time point are not known. Sequencing used PBMCs or a T cell subset sorted from them (not recorded which). The V call is TRBV12-3 or TRBV12-4, the J call TRBJ2-5; no clear D. The DNA of the CDR3 is TGTGCCAGCAGCCCGCCGTGGGAGACCCAGTACTTC. It yields the protein CASSPPWETQYF.